These T cell receptor beta chains were read from a single sample in a study of T cell responses to AZD1222 COVID-19 vaccine. The repertoire was sequenced with immunoSEQ multiplex PCR; TCRdb's copy has only in-frame clones and lacks some. The sample has around 99,000 clones; 80% to 95% are singletons. Sample: peripheral blood, taken 28 days after the second AZD1222 dose. The receptors shown here come from an adult who received the AZD1222 COVID-19 vaccine. Both conserved end residues are part of each CDR3. The D gene is left open where the match is weak. Not all rows give a size; the values are once, few, many and, for expanded clones, a class.

V gene	D gene	clone size	J gene	CDR3 protein	CDR3 DNA
TRBV2	-	-	TRBJ2-3	CASSEGGTQYF	TGTGCCAGCAGTGAAGGGGGTACGCAGTATTTT
TRBV14	TRBD2	-	TRBJ2-1	CASSQELAGARREQFF	TGTGCCAGCAGCCAAGAACTAGCGGGAGCGAGACGTGAGCAGTTCTTC
TRBV3-1/TRBV3-2	-	once	TRBJ2-3	CASSQVGGPQYF	TGTGCCAGCAGCCAAGTTGGAGGACCTCAGTATTTT
TRBV28	TRBD2	once	TRBJ2-1	CAIQLAGADNEQFF	TGTGCCATCCAGCTAGCGGGAGCGGACAATGAGCAGTTCTTC
TRBV7-2	TRBD2	-	TRBJ2-1	CASSFFTGGSQGYNEQFF	TGTGCCAGCAGCTTTTTCACGGGCGGGAGCCAAGGCTACAATGAGCAGTTCTTC
TRBV14	TRBD1	few	TRBJ1-2	CASSPGTGGGYTF	TGTGCCAGCAGCCCCGGGACAGGGGGCGGCTACACCTTC
TRBV7-8	TRBD1	-	TRBJ1-2	CASSETGAYGYTF	TGTGCCAGCAGCGAGACAGGGGCCTATGGCTACACCTTC
TRBV19	TRBD2	-	TRBJ2-5	CASSTLAGVIQETQYF	TGTGCCAGTAGTACCTTAGCGGGGGTGATCCAAGAGACCCAGTACTTC
TRBV7-2	-	-	TRBJ2-2	CASSFSPGELFF	TGTGCCAGCAGCTTCTCTCCCGGGGAGCTGTTTTTT
TRBV28	-	-	TRBJ2-7	CASSAPPESSTYEQYF	TGTGCCAGCAGCGCCCCGCCGGAGAGTTCAACCTACGAGCAGTACTTC
TRBV3-1/TRBV3-2	-	-	TRBJ1-2	CASSQDWGQTSGYTF	TGTGCCAGCAGCCAAGATTGGGGCCAGACCAGCGGCTACACCTTC
TRBV18	-	-	TRBJ2-5	CASSLQGVEETQYF	TGTGCCAGCTCACTACAGGGCGTGGAGGAGACCCAGTACTTC
TRBV24-1	-	-	TRBJ1-2	CATSRENYGYTF	TGTGCCACCTCAAGGGAAAACTATGGCTACACCTTC
TRBV12-3/TRBV12-4	-	-	TRBJ2-5	CASSLPGVKTQYF	TGTGCCAGCAGTTTACCAGGGGTAAAGACCCAGTACTTC
TRBV2	-	-	TRBJ1-2	CASKDQEHYGYTF	TGTGCCAGCAAGGATCAGGAGCACTATGGCTACACCTTC
TRBV20-1	-	-	TRBJ1-5	CSASMDNVGNQPQHF	TGCAGTGCTAGTATGGACAATGTAGGCAATCAGCCCCAGCATTTT
TRBV9	-	-	TRBJ1-1	CASSVEVRGEAFF	TGTGCCAGCAGCGTAGAGGTCAGAGGGGAGGCTTTCTTT
TRBV4-1	TRBD2	-	TRBJ2-1	CASSQGRLARGGDEQFF	TGCGCCAGCAGCCAAGGCCGACTAGCGAGGGGCGGCGATGAGCAGTTCTTC
TRBV19	TRBD2	-	TRBJ2-1	CASSIVYGGTYNEQFF	TGTGCCAGTAGTATAGTTTACGGGGGGACTTACAATGAGCAGTTCTTC
TRBV19	TRBD1	-	TRBJ1-1	CASSTTGETEAFF	TGTGCCAGTAGTACAACAGGGGAGACTGAAGCTTTCTTT
TRBV9	TRBD1	-	TRBJ2-5	CASSPSPRDRAGETQYF	TGTGCCAGCAGCCCCAGCCCCCGGGACAGGGCGGGTGAGACCCAGTACTTC
TRBV29-1	-	-	TRBJ1-1	CSGRGAAEAFF	TGCAGTGGGCGGGGGGCCGCTGAAGCTTTCTTT
TRBV5-1	TRBD1	-	TRBJ1-4	CASSLGEWGQGTEKLFF	TGCGCCAGCAGCTTGGGAGAGTGGGGACAGGGGACTGAAAAACTGTTTTTT
TRBV19	-	-	TRBJ1-2	CASSTTLGQGYTF	TGTGCCAGTAGTACTACCCTAGGGCAGGGCTACACCTTC
TRBV5-1	-	-	TRBJ2-5	CASSLIGETQYF	TGCGCCAGCAGCTTAATCGGCGAGACCCAGTACTTC
TRBV19	-	once	TRBJ1-5	CASRITGYSNQPQHF	TGTGCCAGTAGAATAACAGGTTATAGCAATCAGCCCCAGCATTTT
TRBV19	TRBD1	-	TRBJ2-3	CASSFRDRDAQYF	TGTGCCAGTAGTTTCCGGGACAGGGATGCGCAGTATTTT
TRBV5-1	-	-	TRBJ1-4	CASSPQGANEKLFF	TGCGCCAGCAGCCCCCAGGGCGCTAATGAAAAACTGTTTTTT
TRBV20-1	-	-	TRBJ2-5	CSASSQQETQYF	TGCAGTGCTAGTTCACAGCAAGAGACCCAGTACTTC
TRBV4-2	-	-	TRBJ2-7	CASSQDPRGYEQYF	TGTGCCAGCAGCCAAGATCCCCGGGGGTACGAGCAGTACTTC
TRBV7-9	-	-	TRBJ1-4	CASSLGGSTNEKLFF	TGTGCCAGCAGCTTAGGTGGATCAACTAATGAAAAACTGTTTTTT
TRBV7-9	TRBD2	-	TRBJ2-1	CASSKPTGTSGSHEQFF	TGTGCCAGCAGCAAACCGACCGGGACTAGCGGGAGTCACGAGCAGTTCTTC
TRBV29-1	TRBD1	-	TRBJ2-2	CIGTGDTGELFF	TGCATCGGGACAGGGGACACCGGGGAGCTGTTTTTT
TRBV10-3	TRBD1	-	TRBJ2-3	CAISFRDRGATDTQYF	TGTGCCATCAGCTTCCGGGACAGGGGGGCCACAGATACGCAGTATTTT
TRBV19	-	-	TRBJ2-5	CASCRSGSGKTQYF	TGTGCCAGCTGCAGATCAGGGTCGGGGAAGACCCAGTACTTC
TRBV7-2	-	-	TRBJ1-6	CASSLEPGSSYNSPLHF	TGTGCCAGCAGCTTAGAACCGGGAAGCTCCTATAATTCACCCCTCCACTTT
TRBV7-8	-	few	TRBJ1-2	CASTPDRQRHYGYTF	TGTGCCAGCACGCCAGATAGGCAGCGCCACTATGGCTACACCTTC
TRBV2	-	-	TRBJ1-5	CASSEFTFGNQPQHF	TGTGCCAGCAGTGAGTTTACATTTGGAAACCAGCCCCAGCATTTT
TRBV28	TRBD2	-	TRBJ2-2	CASTLETSLAGELFF	TGTGCCAGCACTCTCGAGACTAGCTTGGCCGGGGAGCTGTTTTTT
TRBV9	TRBD1	-	TRBJ1-3	CASSTRQGENTIYF	TGTGCCAGCAGCACCCGACAGGGCGAAAACACCATATATTTT
TRBV30	-	-	TRBJ2-5	CAWSSGAQETQYF	TGTGCCTGGAGCTCAGGGGCACAAGAGACCCAGTACTTC
TRBV5-5	TRBD1	-	TRBJ1-1	CASSLGLRDRDNTEAFF	TGTGCCAGCAGCTTGGGACTACGGGACAGGGATAACACTGAAGCTTTCTTT
TRBV6-1	-	-	TRBJ1-5	CASSEAWGRRNQPQHF	TGTGCCAGCAGTGAAGCCTGGGGCAGACGCAATCAGCCCCAGCATTTT
TRBV5-6	-	-	TRBJ1-3	CASRLGPPRQSRPGNTIYF	TGTGCCAGCAGGCTGGGGCCGCCCCGACAGTCTCGACCTGGAAACACCATATATTTT
TRBV28	TRBD1	-	TRBJ1-2	CASREQGRDGYTF	TGTGCCAGCAGGGAACAGGGGAGGGATGGCTACACCTTC